This T cell receptor (beta chain) was identified in a study of human thymus T cells. No fixed cell number was used; all available blood leukocytes supplied DNA. A word on this clone: The target antigen is unknown.

Germline-derived CDR1 and CDR2 are MNHNY and SVGAGI (reference sequence). This CDR3 has 14 amino acids. V lost 5 bases, J lost 0 bases, and 11 bases lay in between. Study-wide points: There appeared to be biased usage of V and J genes in thymic and blood repertoires.

Libraries were prepared by immunoSEQ multiplex PCR; TCRdb keeps only in-frame clonotypes and omits some of them. The sample has under 70,000 clones, around 94% seen once. This sequence joins TRBV6-6 and TRBJ2-7; D gene uncertain. Specimen: blood. The source of this sequence is a boy younger than two with a congenital heart defect but otherwise immunologically healthy. The CDR3, as DNA: TGTGCCAGCAGTGGACGCCCCTTCTCCTACGAGCAGTACTTC. Its protein is CASSGRPFSYEQYF.